This TCR beta chain is drawn from a study of blood T cell repertoires in COVID-19. The CDR3 extends over 15 amino acids. V was trimmed by 4 bases and J by 5 bases, leaving 18 bases between them. In germline, CDR1 is MNHEY, CDR2 SVGAGI. Seattle's enrolled individuals joined amid active infection and were then monitored longitudinally. Generated by immunoSEQ multiplex PCR, the TCRdb table keeps only in-frame clones and is missing some. This sample has about 150,000 clones, with approximately 86% found just once. Sequencing was done on a sample of peripheral blood. The clonotype originates from a man aged 60 to 69 with COVID-19, enrolled during active disease. The chain recombines TRBV6-5 with TRBJ2-7, with a weak D call TRBD1 (6 bases). The CDR3 sequence: CASSSIIGTFHEQYF. CDR3 nucleotide sequence: TGTGCCAGCAGTTCCATTATCGGGACATTCCACGAGCAGTACTTC.